Listed below are T cell receptor beta chains from one sample, sequenced in a study of T cell changes during pregnancy in multiple sclerosis. Using immunoSEQ multiplex PCR, the repertoire was profiled, and TCRdb retains in-frame clones only, with some absent. Here the sample spans roughly 100,000 clones, roughly nine tenths being singletons. The source material was peripheral blood, sampled after pregnancy. These receptors originate from a female donor with multiple sclerosis, enrolled in a pregnancy study. Both conserved end residues are part of each CDR3. The D gene is left open where the match is weak. Clone size is given for some rows only: seen once, a few or many times, or a class if the clone is expanded.

>TRBJ2-1|NA|NA|TRBV30
TGTGCCTGGAGTGTAAACGGCAATGAGCAGTTCTTC
CAWSVNGNEQFF
>TRBJ2-7|NA|NA|TRBV5-1
TGCGCCAGCAGCTCAAACGCAGGATTCTCCTACGAGCAGTACTTC
CASSSNAGFSYEQYF
>TRBJ2-7|NA|NA|TRBV5-1
TGCGCCAGCAGCTCCGACTCTCCCTCCTACGAGCAGTACTTC
CASSSDSPSYEQYF
>TRBJ2-2|NA|NA|TRBV6-1
TGTGCCAGCAGTGGCGTACAGGGGAACACCGGGGAGCTGTTTTTT
CASSGVQGNTGELFF
>TRBJ1-2|NA|NA|TRBV6-5
TGTGCCAGCAAAGCGACAGGCTACTATGGCTACACCTTC
CASKATGYYGYTF
>TRBJ2-7|NA|NA|TRBV18
TGTGCCAGCTCACCTTACGGGACTCGCTCCTACGAGCAGTACTTC
CASSPYGTRSYEQYF
>TRBJ1-1|NA|NA|TRBV5-1
TGCGCCAGCAGCCCGGGGCTACAGGGGAACACTGAAGCTTTCTTT
CASSPGLQGNTEAFF
>TRBJ1-1|NA|few|TRBV30
TGTGCCTGGAGTGTACAGATGAACACTGAAGCTTTCTTT
CAWSVQMNTEAFF
>TRBJ2-1|TRBD2|NA|TRBV19
TGTGCCAGTAGTATCCGGACTAGCGGGAGACAATCCAATGAGCAGTTCTTC
CASSIRTSGRQSNEQFF
>TRBJ2-2|TRBD1|NA|TRBV28
TGTGCCAGCACTGTAACAGGGGCGGCCACCGGGGAGCTGTTTTTT
CASTVTGAATGELFF
>TRBJ1-2|NA|NA|TRBV5-4
TGTGCCAGCACCGATGCTACCAAGGGGGTTGGTGGCTACACCTTC
CASTDATKGVGGYTF
>TRBJ2-7|NA|NA|TRBV7-8
TGTGCCAGCAGCTTAGAGGGGGGGCTTAAGGACGAGCAGTACTTC
CASSLEGGLKDEQYF
>TRBJ2-1|NA|NA|TRBV28
TGTGCCAGCAGACAGAACTCCTACAATGAGCAGTTCTTC
CASRQNSYNEQFF
>TRBJ1-5|NA|once|TRBV5-1
TGCGCCAGCAGCTTGATAGCAGTACGGACAGTCAATCAGCCCCAGCATTTT
CASSLIAVRTVNQPQHF
>TRBJ2-1|NA|NA|TRBV11-3
TGTGCCAGCAGCTTAGGCGGGTTGACGTCCAATGAGCAGTTCTTC
CASSLGGLTSNEQFF
>TRBJ2-2|TRBD2|NA|TRBV6-6
TGTGCCAGCAGTCCGACTAGCGGGAGGTACACCGGGGAGCTGTTTTTT
CASSPTSGRYTGELFF
>TRBJ2-7|NA|NA|TRBV30
TGTGCCTGGAGTCTGGGTCAGGGAACCCCCTACGAGCAGTACTTC
CAWSLGQGTPYEQYF
>TRBJ2-3|TRBD2|NA|TRBV7-3
TGTGCCTCAAAGTCCAGCGGGAGTATGGATACGCAGTATTTT
CASKSSGSMDTQYF
>TRBJ2-3|NA|once|TRBV12-5
TGTGCTAGTGGTTTGACAGGACCCACAGATACGCAGTATTTT
CASGLTGPTDTQYF
>TRBJ1-1|NA|NA|TRBV9
TGTGCCAGCAGCGTCGATCGGGACACACACACTGAAGCTTTCTTT
CASSVDRDTHTEAFF
>TRBJ1-2|TRBD1|NA|TRBV5-5
TGTGCCAGCAGCTTGGATACAGGGGACTATGGCTACACCTTC
CASSLDTGDYGYTF
>TRBJ1-4|NA|NA|TRBV4-3
TGCGCCAGCAGCCAAGAGGCAGGGCCTAATGAAAAACTGTTTTTT
CASSQEAGPNEKLFF
>TRBJ2-3|NA|NA|TRBV7-9
TGTGCCAGCAGCTTGAGCGGGTCTTATACGCAGTATTTT
CASSLSGSYTQYF
>TRBJ1-4|NA|once|TRBV7-9
TGTGCCAGCAGCATATCTCGGCAGGATAATGAAAAACTGTTTTTT
CASSISRQDNEKLFF
>TRBJ2-1|TRBD2|NA|TRBV9
TGTGCCAGCAGCCCCAGACTAGCGGGGTTGGGGTCCAATGAGCAGTTCTTC
CASSPRLAGLGSNEQFF
>TRBJ1-2|NA|NA|TRBV20-1
TGCAGTGCTAAACGGTCGAAAGGCTACACCTTC
CSAKRSKGYTF
>TRBJ2-7|NA|NA|TRBV11-2
TGTGCCAGCAGCTTAGCCAGATTGACCTACGAGCAGTACTTC
CASSLARLTYEQYF
>TRBJ2-1|TRBD1|NA|TRBV5-4
TGTGCCAGCAGCTTGGGTGACAGGGGGGTCTGGGAGCAGTTCTTC
CASSLGDRGVWEQFF
>TRBJ1-3|TRBD1|NA|TRBV18
TGTGCCAGCTCACGGGGCAGGGGGCCTCAAAGCTCTGGAAACACCATATATTTT
CASSRGRGPQSSGNTIYF
>TRBJ1-2|NA|once|TRBV19
TGTGCCAGTAGCGCGGGACCCCTGGAAGGTGGCTACACCTTC
CASSAGPLEGGYTF
>TRBJ2-5|NA|NA|TRBV7-6
TGTGCCAGCAGCCGAGCGCCGGCCCAAGAGACCCAGTACTTC
CASSRAPAQETQYF
>TRBJ1-6|NA|NA|TRBV5-1
TGCGCCAGCAGCCAAGGACAGAGGGATTCACCCCTCCACTTT
CASSQGQRDSPLHF
>TRBJ1-2|TRBD1|NA|TRBV11-2
TGTGCCAGCAGTAAAACCCGGACAGGGGGCAGGATCTATGGCTACACCTTC
CASSKTRTGGRIYGYTF
>TRBJ1-5|NA|NA|TRBV6-1
TGTGCCAGCAGTGAAACAACAGGGAGGGGTCAGCCCCAGCATTTT
CASSETTGRGQPQHF
>TRBJ2-7|NA|NA|TRBV5-1
TGCGCCAGCAGCTTAGGAGGGCTCCTCTACGAGCAGTACTTC
CASSLGGLLYEQYF
>TRBJ2-7|TRBD1|NA|TRBV27
TGTGCCAGCAGTTCTGACCCTACAGGGGTCTACGAGCAGTACTTC
CASSSDPTGVYEQYF
>TRBJ1-5|TRBD1|NA|TRBV19
TGTGCCAGTCAGACAGGGATGGTTAATAGCAATCAGCCCCAGCATTTT
CASQTGMVNSNQPQHF
>TRBJ2-2|TRBD1|NA|TRBV18
TGTGCCAGCTCACCAGGCGGACAGGGGATCGCCGGGGAGCTGTTTTTT
CASSPGGQGIAGELFF
>TRBJ1-1|NA|NA|TRBV4-3
TGCGCCAGCAGCCAAGATAGGGGGACTGAAGCTTTCTTT
CASSQDRGTEAFF
>TRBJ2-3|TRBD2|NA|TRBV5-5
TGTGCCAGCAGCCCGACTAGCGGGGTAGGGGATACGCAGTATTTT
CASSPTSGVGDTQYF
>TRBJ1-2|NA|NA|TRBV11-2
TGTGCGATCAATAGGGACAAACTTAACTATGGCTACACCTTC
CAINRDKLNYGYTF
>TRBJ1-5|TRBD1|NA|TRBV6-5
TGTGCCAGCCATATAAAGACAGGGACCAATCAGCCCCAGCATTTT
CASHIKTGTNQPQHF
>TRBJ1-4|NA|once|TRBV18
TGTGCCAGCTCTAGGGGCGGAGCAGCAACTAATGAAAAACTGTTTTTT
CASSRGGAATNEKLFF
>TRBJ2-7|NA|NA|TRBV11-2
TGTGCCAGCAGCCCCCAGGGGCACGAGCAGTACTTC
CASSPQGHEQYF
>TRBJ2-6|TRBD1|NA|TRBV28
TGTGCCAGCAGTTTATTTACAGGGGGGTTTGGAGTGAGCGGGGCCAACGTCCTGACTTTC
CASSLFTGGFGVSGANVLTF
>TRBJ1-5|NA|NA|TRBV27
TGTGCCAGCAGTTCCGTTCGACGGGGGGATAAGGGTCAGCCCCAGCATTTT
CASSSVRRGDKGQPQHF
>TRBJ2-4|NA|NA|TRBV2
TGTGCCAGCAGTGAACTTGTGGCAGGACTAGCCAAAAACATTCAGTACTTC
CASSELVAGLAKNIQYF
>TRBJ1-1|NA|NA|TRBV19
TGTGCCAGTAGTACCCCAGGGATGAACACTGAAGCTTTCTTT
CASSTPGMNTEAFF
>TRBJ1-5|TRBD1|NA|TRBV7-8
TGTGCCAGCAGCCCGAGGACAGGGGGAAGCAATCAGCCCCAGCATTTT
CASSPRTGGSNQPQHF
>TRBJ2-7|NA|NA|TRBV6-1
TGTGCCAGCGGCCTTATCGAGGTGCAGTACTTC
CASGLIEVQYF
>TRBJ2-2|TRBD2|few|TRBV7-8
TGTGCCAACACGCGCGGGGGAACCACCGGGGAGCTGTTTTTT
CANTRGGTTGELFF
>TRBJ2-2|TRBD2|NA|TRBV11-2
TGTGCCAGCAGCTTAGGGCGACTAGCGGCCACCGGGGAGCTGTTTTTT
CASSLGRLAATGELFF
>TRBJ2-5|TRBD1|NA|TRBV10-1
TGCGCCAGCAGTGATAGAAGGTCAGGGGGCGGCGAGACCCAGTACTTC
CASSDRRSGGGETQYF
>TRBJ2-7|TRBD1|NA|TRBV2
TGTGCCGGGGGACAGGGGGCCTACGAGCAGTACTTC
CAGGQGAYEQYF
>TRBJ1-2|NA|NA|TRBV5-8
TGTGCCAGCAGCTTCATGGGCACGAACTATGGCTACACCTTC
CASSFMGTNYGYTF
>TRBJ2-7|NA|NA|TRBV10-3
TGTGCCATCCGTGGGCAACCGGGGTCCTACGAGCAGTACTTC
CAIRGQPGSYEQYF
>TRBJ2-7|NA|NA|TRBV7-9
TGTGCCAGCAGCTTGGGGACAGCGGACTACCCTGCTACCTACGAGCAGTACTTC
CASSLGTADYPATYEQYF
>TRBJ1-2|TRBD1|NA|TRBV4-2
TGTGCCAGCAGCGACACCGGGACAGGACAAATCGGTGGCTACACCTTC
CASSDTGTGQIGGYTF
>TRBJ1-6|NA|NA|TRBV11-2
TGTGCCAGCAGCTTGCAGTATTCACCCCTCCACTTT
CASSLQYSPLHF
>TRBJ2-1|NA|NA|TRBV5-1
TGCGCCAGCAGCTCGCCAAACGACCGAACCGGGCTAGGGGATGAGCAGTTCTTC
CASSSPNDRTGLGDEQFF